These 20 T cell receptor beta chains originate from one sample sequenced in a study of blood T cells in healthy people across ages. Through a sample-barcoded 5' primer and a J-beta primer mix, a second PCR was run for roughly 6 to 11 cycles. MiXCR, applied by TCRdb to the 5' RACE reads, yields one record per CDR3 protein. The table has 710,000 or so distinct CDR3 sequences, roughly 32% seen once. The sequencing sample was made of blood. The receptors stem from an elderly woman in good health.

This clonotype was seen a few times. This may come from a read error, since a much larger clone is one base off. CDR3 DNA sequence: TGTGCCAGCAGCGTAGTTCCGGAAGCCCACAATGAGCAGTACTTC. Translation: CASSVVPEAHNEQYF. The rearrangement joins TRBV9 to TRBJ2-5; D is undetermined. From germline, CDR1 is SGDLS and CDR2 YYNGEE. CDR3 size: 15 residues. Trimming removed 0 bases at V and 11 bases at J, with 20 bases between.

The J gene is TRBJ1-1, the V gene TRBV5-1, with a possible D match to TRBD1 (5 bases). The germline V gene encodes CDR1 SGHRS and CDR2 YFSETQ. CDR3 size: 14 residues. V lost 3 bases, J lost 4 bases, and 13 bases lay in between. CDR3: CASSSDGGGTEAFF. CDR3 DNA: TGCGCCAGCAGCTCGGACGGGGGGGGCACTGAAGCTTTCTTT.

This clonotype has ten or more counts. This chain joins TRBV5-1 and TRBJ2-1; 11 positions match TRBD1. Germline lookup yields CDR1 SGHRS and CDR2 YFSETQ. This CDR3 has 15 amino acids. With V trimmed by 1 base and J by 7 bases, 4 bases remained unmatched. The CDR3 here is CASSLNGQGANEQFF. Here the CDR3 DNA reads TGCGCCAGCAGCTTGAACGGACAGGGGGCGAATGAGCAGTTCTTC.

Points on this clonotype: With a much larger clone just one base away, this may be a read error. The chain uses TRBV12-3 or TRBV12-4 and TRBJ2-7; D may be TRBD2 (7 bases). CDR3 length: 15 residues. V was pared by 5 bases and J by 4 bases, with 18 bases between. The CDR3 loop is CASSTGGRGAYEQYF. The CDR3 bases are TGTGCCAGCAGTACTGGGGGACGGGGGGCTTACGAGCAGTACTTC.

This clonotype was recorded at least ten times. V gene TRBV11-2 combines with J gene TRBJ1-2; weak D call: TRBD1 (5 bases). CDR3 length: 15 residues. Germline CDR1 reads SGHAT; CDR2 reads FQNNGV. The ends were cut back, 5 bases at V and 4 bases at J, with 17 bases in the middle. CDR3 DNA: TGTGCCAGCAGCGCCGGGACCGTCTCTTCCTATGGCTACACCTTC. Its protein product is CASSAGTVSSYGYTF.

There are many counts of this clonotype. This chain uses TRBV4-2 with TRBJ1-1; D is perhaps TRBD1 (5 bases). This CDR3 is built from 18 residues. The germline V and J ends were trimmed by 2 bases and 3 bases, with 22 bases remaining between them. The germline CDR1 and CDR2 sequences are LGHNA and YNFKEQ. The chain's CDR3 is CASSQPQAGTLGDTEAFF. DNA of the CDR3: TGTGCCAGCAGCCAACCCCAAGCCGGGACCCTAGGGGACACTGAAGCTTTCTTT.

This clonotype showed up many times. V usage is TRBV11-2 and J usage is TRBJ1-1; no definite D call. The CDR3 is made up of 13 amino acids. Looked up from germline, CDR1 is SGHAT and CDR2 is FQNNGV. Trimming pared 1 base from V and 4 bases from J, leaving 7 bases between. CDR3 sequence (DNA): TGTGCCAGCAGCTTAGCGGAGGGCACTGAAGCTTTCTTT. This encodes CASSLAEGTEAFF.

V gene TRBV19 combines with J gene TRBJ1-1; D is unresolved. Per the germline V gene, CDR1 is LNHDA and CDR2 is SQIVND (reference sequence). The CDR3 covers 16 residues. V lost 3 bases to trimming and J lost 2 bases, with 16 bases between them. The CDR3 sequence is CASSIISLRVNTEAFF. CDR3 coding DNA: TGTGCCAGTAGTATCATCTCACTTCGGGTTAACACTGAAGCTTTCTTT.

This clonotype was found many times. The V and J genes are TRBV28 and TRBJ1-4; D remains unclear. Germline assignment: CDR1 MDHEN and CDR2 SYDVKM. This CDR3 is 12 amino acids long. The V end lost 1 base, the J end lost 8 bases, and 5 bases lay between the germline ends. The CDR3, as DNA: TGTGCCAGCAGTTTATATAACGAAAAACTGTTTTTT. It translates to CASSLYNEKLFF.

As to this clonotype: One junction end disagrees with the germline gene, perhaps due to a read error. This chain links TRBV5-1 with TRBJ1-1, with 10 bases matching TRBD1. This CDR3 is built from 15 residues. The germline CDR1 and CDR2 sequences are SGHRS and YFSETQ. The CDR3 reads CARSPLTGGELEAFF. CDR3 nucleotides: TGCGCCCGCAGCCCTCTGACAGGGGGCGAATTGGAAGCTTTCTTT.

This clonotype was seen many times. This rearrangement joins TRBV20-1 to TRBJ1-2; D remains ambiguous. The germline V gene encodes CDR1 DFQATT and CDR2 SNEGSKA (reference sequence). Trimming removed 1 base at V and 0 bases at J, with 0 bases between. CDR3 length: 11 residues. The CDR3 sequence: CSARANYGYTF. In nucleotides, the CDR3 is TGCAGTGCTAGAGCTAACTATGGCTACACCTTC.

This clonotype was detected many times. This chain uses TRBV4-1 with TRBJ2-5, with 9 positions matching TRBD2. V gave up 0 bases and J gave up 2 bases; unmatched junction bases: 10. The CDR3 totals 18 residues. Germline V gene sequence: CDR1 MGHRA, CDR2 YSYEKL. The CDR3 DNA follows: TGCGCCAGCAGCCAAGATTTCGGCCAAGCGGGGGGACAAGAGACCCAGTACTTC. As protein: CASSQDFGQAGGQETQYF.

This clonotype has at least ten counts. V gene TRBV29-1 combines with J gene TRBJ2-5; D unclear. The CDR3 consists of 12 residues. Trimming stripped 7 bases from V and 0 bases from J, with 9 bases between. Per germline, CDR1 SQVTM and CDR2 ANQGSEA. In nucleotides, the CDR3 is TGCAGCGCTTCCTCGTACCAAGAGACCCAGTACTTC. Translating gives CSASSYQETQYF.

This clonotype was counted at least ten times. The chain is built from TRBV20-1 and TRBJ2-6; 10 bases fit TRBD1. The length of the CDR3 is 17 residues. CDR1 and CDR2 from the germline V gene are DFQATT and SNEGSKA (reference sequence). V was pared by 2 bases and J by 0 bases, with 4 bases of the junction left unmatched. For the CDR3, the DNA is TGCAGTGCTAGACATAGGACAGGGGGCTCTGGGGCCAACGTCCTGACTTTC. This sequence encodes CSARHRTGGSGANVLTF.

The genes are TRBV20-1 and TRBJ2-3; D could derive from TRBD1 or TRBD2 (5 bases each). CDR1 is DFQATT and CDR2 is SNEGSKA in the germline V gene (reference sequence). CDR3 length: 14 residues. V lost 1 base to trimming and J lost 2 bases, with 10 bases between them. The CDR3 DNA reads as TGCAGTGCTAGAGTGGGGACCTCCACAGATACGCAGTATTTT. Its protein is CSARVGTSTDTQYF.

This clonotype appeared a few times. V gene TRBV27 combines with J gene TRBJ1-2; 7 bases map to TRBD1. Unmatched junction bases numbered 14, after V lost 5 bases and J lost 8 bases. Germline CDR1 is MNHEY and CDR2 is SMNVEV (reference sequence). The CDR3 sequence is 15 residues long. CDR3 region: CASSIRDSGRWGYTF. As DNA, the CDR3 is TGTGCCAGCAGTATTAGGGACAGCGGCCGCTGGGGCTACACCTTC.

This chain uses TRBV28 with TRBJ1-5, with D perhaps TRBD1 (5 bases). The germline V gene encodes CDR1 MDHEN and CDR2 SYDVKM. Deletions cut 5 bases from V and 4 bases from J, with 18 bases between. CDR3 length: 16 amino acids. The CDR3 nucleotides read TGTGCCAGCAGTCAACCGCGGGGGGGAGGGAATCAGCCCCAGCATTTT. Its translation is CASSQPRGGGNQPQHF.

The rearrangement joins TRBV5-1 to TRBJ1-5; D gene unclear. The CDR3 totals 16 residues. Germline CDR1 SGHRS, CDR2 YFSETQ. V was shortened by 0 bases and J by 3 bases, with 13 bases between the two germline ends. DNA for the CDR3: TGCGCCAGCAGCTTGGATCCGGACCGATACAATCAGCCCCAGCATTTT. Protein: CASSLDPDRYNQPQHF.

This clonotype occurred a few times. The chain combines TRBV7-2 with TRBJ2-2; D ambiguous. The CDR3 runs to 15 residues. Germline-derived CDR1 and CDR2 are SGHTA and FQGNSA. Trimming removed 2 bases from V and 1 base from J, with 8 bases in between. CDR3 amino acids: CASSLSRLNTGELFF. CDR3 nucleotide sequence: TGTGCCAGCAGCTTAAGTCGGCTGAACACCGGGGAGCTGTTTTTT.

This clonotype was picked up a small number of times. This may come from a read error, since a much larger clone is one base off. The rearrangement uses TRBV20-1 and TRBJ2-7; weak D call: TRBD1 (6 bases). This CDR3 has 20 amino acids. Germline V gene sequence: CDR1 DFQATT, CDR2 SNEGSKA (reference sequence). DNA for the CDR3: TGCAGTGCTAGAGATCCCAATCAGGGGTCTTTCCTTACTAGTACCTACGGGCAGTACTTC. Translation gives CSARDPNQGSFLTSTYGQYF.